The next 18 T cell receptor beta chains were all read from a single sample in a study of T cells expressing NK-cell markers. TCRdb reprocessed the 5' RACE reads and reports one entry per CDR3 protein, with no DNA. The specimen's table records 500,000 to 600,000 distinct CDR3 sequences. The sample taken for sequencing was blood T cells: a sorted CD56 or NKG2C T cell subset, CD4+ or CD8+ T cells, or bulk PBMC T cells (not recorded which). The receptors derive from a man aged 18 to 30 in good health.

The chain uses TRBV20-1 and TRBJ1-1; TCRdb lists TRBD1, though no DNA is available to test this call. Germline CDR1 reads DFQATT; CDR2 reads SNEGSKA (reference sequence). This CDR3 has 13 residues. CDR3 amino acids: CSASNTGDTEAFF.

The genes are TRBV7-9 and TRBJ2-5; the TRBD1 assignment by TCRdb is unverifiable without DNA. The CDR3 has 13 amino acids. Germline CDR1 is SEHNR and CDR2 is FQNEAQ (reference sequence). The CDR3 reads CASSPDRGQTQYF. The full variable domain, with the rest looked up from reference TRBV7-9 and TRBJ2-5, is DTGVSQNPRHKITKRGQNVTFRCDPISEHNRLYWYRQTLGQGPEFLTYFQNEAQLEKSRLLSDRFSAERPKGSFSTLEIQRTEQGDSAMYLCASSPDRGQTQYFGPGTRLLVL.

The rearrangement joins TRBV10-1 to TRBJ1-1. The germline CDR1 and CDR2 sequences are WNHNN and SYGVQD (reference sequence). This CDR3 is built from 16 residues. This CDR3 is CASSEKLRGLNTEAFF.

V is TRBV11-2 and J is TRBJ2-1; lacking DNA, the TRBD2 call made by TCRdb goes unchecked. The CDR3 runs to 15 residues. Germline assignment: CDR1 SGHAT and CDR2 FQNNGV. The CDR3 region is CASSFRRVSYNEQFF.

V is TRBV4-2 and J is TRBJ2-3; TCRdb calls TRBD1, which cannot be checked without DNA. This CDR3 is 16 amino acids long. Germline CDR1 and CDR2: LGHNA and YNFKEQ. CDR3 region: CASSQASGQRTDTQYF.

The rearrangement joins TRBV29-1 to TRBJ2-7; with no DNA, the TCRdb D assignment of TRBD1 cannot be verified. CDR3 length: 14 amino acids. Germline values: CDR1 SQVTM, CDR2 ANQGSEA. CDR3 protein: CSVFDRGAPYEQYF.

This chain connects TRBV29-1 to TRBJ2-2. CDR1 SQVTM and CDR2 ANQGSEA come from the germline V gene. This CDR3 comprises 15 residues. CDR3 sequence reads: CSVEDRVGNTGELFF.

V usage is TRBV7-2 and J usage is TRBJ2-5. The length of the CDR3 is 14 residues. The germline V gene encodes CDR1 SGHTA and CDR2 FQGNSA. This CDR3 is CASVLGGPQETQYF.

The J gene is TRBJ2-5, the V gene TRBV5-1; TCRdb proposes TRBD1, but this gene call is untestable without DNA. The CDR3 is made up of 14 amino acids. Per germline, CDR1 SGHRS and CDR2 YFSETQ. The CDR3 protein is CASSPFGGGETQYF. Complete variable domain (other parts from reference TRBV5-1 and TRBJ2-5): KAGVTQTPRYLIKTRGQQVTLSCSPISGHRSVSWYQQTPGQGLQFLFEYFSETQRNKGNFPGRFSGRQFSNSRSEMNVSTLELGDSALYLCASSPFGGGETQYFGPGTRLLVL.

The rearrangement joins TRBV7-9 to TRBJ1-5; TCRdb calls TRBD1, which cannot be checked without DNA. The CDR3 covers 14 residues. CDR1 and CDR2 from the germline V gene are SEHNR and FQNEAQ (reference sequence). The chain's CDR3 is CASSSTTGDQPQHF.

This chain links TRBV20-1 with TRBJ1-2. The germline V gene has CDR1 DFQATT and CDR2 SNEGSKA (reference sequence). The CDR3 is 12 residues long. This CDR3 is CSAVEREFGYTF.

This rearrangement joins TRBV10-3 to TRBJ1-2; checking the TCRdb D call of TRBD1 is not possible without DNA. The CDR3 runs to 16 residues. In germline, CDR1 is ENHRY, CDR2 SYGVKD. CDR3 sequence reads: CAISLIQGNANYGYTF.

The J gene is TRBJ1-5, the V gene TRBV29-1. There are 15 residues in the CDR3. Germline V gives CDR1 SQVTM, CDR2 ANQGSEA. The CDR3 sequence: CSAAAGGRGNQPQHF.

The chain links TRBV11-2 to TRBJ2-7; the TCRdb call, TRBD2, lacks DNA for checking. The CDR3 covers 13 residues. Germline CDR1 SGHAT, CDR2 FQNNGV. The CDR3 region is CASSLSEGYEQYF.

The genes are TRBV12-3 or TRBV12-4 and TRBJ2-5; with no DNA, the TCRdb D assignment of TRBD1 cannot be verified. The CDR3 is made up of 14 amino acids. CDR3 sequence reads: CASSLGAGGLTQYF.

V usage is TRBV12-3 or TRBV12-4 and J usage is TRBJ1-2; without DNA, the TCRdb call of TRBD1 cannot be checked. The CDR3 is 14 amino acids. CDR3 sequence reads: CASSLERQGYGYTF.

This chain's CDR3 is CSALNRFSTDTQYF. The chain joins TRBV20-1 to TRBJ2-3. CDR3 length equals 14 residues. Germline V lookup: CDR1 DFQATT, CDR2 SNEGSKA (reference sequence).

The chain is built from TRBV5-1 and TRBJ2-7; TCRdb selects TRBD1, and the lack of DNA leaves this call unchecked. The CDR3 contains 15 residues. Germline CDR1 SGHRS, CDR2 YFSETQ. The CDR3 here is CASSPNPGQVPEQYF.